One sample yielded the 32 T cell receptor beta chains listed below, sequenced in a study of long-term antiretroviral therapy in people with HIV. With survey level as its setting, the immunoSEQ assay was v3.0. TCRdb's table, derived via immunoSEQ multiplex PCR, lists solely in-frame clones and lacks some. The repertoire holds 25,000 to 30,000 clones, with 80% to 90% as singletons. The input for sequencing was unsorted PBMCs, taken 3 years after starting antiretroviral therapy. The receptor set was obtained from a man in his forties or fifties with HIV.

The genes are TRBV9 and TRBJ1-4; the D is unclear. This CDR3 comprises 14 residues. CDR1 is SGDLS, CDR2 YYNGEE, per germline. V was trimmed by 8 bases and J by 6 bases, leaving 17 bases between them. The CDR3 DNA reads as TGTGCCAGTAGTAGGACTGCAAGTGATGAAAAACTGTTTTTT. Protein product: CASSRTASDEKLFF.

The V call is TRBV19, the J call TRBJ1-1; a weak D match, TRBD1 (6 bases). This CDR3 is built from 12 residues. Germline V lookup: CDR1 LNHDA, CDR2 SQIVND (reference sequence). V was cut by 8 bases and J by 1 base, with 8 bases left in between. The CDR3 bases are TGTGCCAGTGGGACAAGGAACACTGAAGCTTTCTTT. It codes for CASGTRNTEAFF.

The chain joins TRBV7-9 to TRBJ1-1; maybe TRBD1 (5 bases). V lost 5 bases and J lost 0, with 10 bases in between. Germline V gene lookup returns CDR1 SEHNR and CDR2 FQNEAQ (reference sequence). This CDR3 has 14 residues. The CDR3 here is CASSRDGMNTEAFF. The DNA of the CDR3 is TGTGCCAGCAGCCGGGACGGAATGAACACTGAAGCTTTCTTT.

V is TRBV5-1 and J is TRBJ2-1; D perhaps matches TRBD2 (7 bases). Trimming took 4 bases from V and 2 from J, leaving 10 bases between them. The V gene's germline CDR1 is SGHRS and CDR2 YFSETQ. CDR3 length: 14 amino acids. The CDR3: CASSRGTTYNEQFF. CDR3 coding DNA: TGCGCCAGCAGCAGGGGGACTACCTACAATGAGCAGTTCTTC.

This clone was recorded only once. A read error may produce the germline difference seen at one junction end. CDR3 sequence: CASSQPTDPGTSVVF. In nucleotides, the CDR3 is TGTGCCAGCAGCCAACCGACGGACCCCGGGACCTCCGTAGTCTTC. The rearrangement uses TRBV5-4 and TRBJ2-1; D possibly matches TRBD1 or TRBD2 (5 bases each). Per germline, CDR1 SGHNT and CDR2 YYREEE (reference sequence). This CDR3 has 15 amino acids. Supplemented by reference TRBV5-4 and TRBJ2-1, the full variable domain reads ETGVTQSPTHLIKTRGQQVTLRCSSQSGHNTVSWYQQALGQGPQFIFQYYREEENGRGNFPPRFSGLQFPNYSSELNVNALELDDSALYLCASSQPTDPGTSVVFGPGTRLTVL.

The V and J genes are TRBV9 and TRBJ2-2; D unclear. The CDR3 covers 12 residues. Per the germline V gene, CDR1 is SGDLS and CDR2 is YYNGEE. The V end lost 0 bases, the J end lost 7 bases, and 4 bases lay between the germline ends. The CDR3 DNA is TGTGCCAGCAGCGTAGATAACGGGGAGCTGTTTTTT. This sequence encodes CASSVDNGELFF.

V and J are TRBV2 and TRBJ2-2, with D perhaps being TRBD1 or TRBD2 (6 bases each). The V end lost 5 bases, the J end lost 6 bases, and 10 bases lay between the germline ends. In germline, CDR1 is SNHLY, CDR2 FYNNEI. The length of the CDR3 is 13 residues. The CDR3 sequence: CASSFRGAGELFF. The CDR3 DNA sequence: TGTGCCAGCAGTTTTAGGGGGGCCGGGGAGCTGTTTTTT.

The chain has TRBV29-1 and TRBJ2-7, with a tentative D call TRBD1 (5 bases). The CDR3 spans 12 residues. CDR1 and CDR2 (germline): SQVTM, ANQGSEA. V lost 6 bases and J 4 bases, leaving 13 bases between the germline ends. The CDR3 sequence: CSVTVPPYEQYF. DNA for the CDR3: TGCAGCGTGACAGTTCCACCGTACGAGCAGTACTTC.

This clone counts as medium-sized. The V and J genes are TRBV28 and TRBJ1-1; D unresolved. Germline lookup yields CDR1 MDHEN and CDR2 SYDVKM. The V and J ends lost 1 base and 4 bases respectively, with 7 bases between them. The CDR3 contains 13 residues. This CDR3 is CASSLSPVTEAFF. CDR3 sequence (DNA): TGTGCCAGCAGTTTATCCCCGGTCACTGAAGCTTTCTTT.

The J gene is TRBJ2-7, the V gene TRBV25-1; 9 bases are a match to TRBD1. Trimming cost V 8 bases and J 4 bases; bases outside gene matches: 12. Per the germline V gene, CDR1 is MGHDK and CDR2 is SYGVNS. The length of the CDR3 is 15 residues. The CDR3 sequence is CASSGAGTGLYEQYF. The CDR3 DNA sequence: TGTGCCAGCTCGGGAGCGGGGACAGGGCTTTACGAGCAGTACTTC.

The chain combines TRBV29-1 with TRBJ2-2; the D gene is possibly TRBD1 (7 bases). V was trimmed by 0 bases and J by 1 base, leaving 12 bases between them. Germline CDR1 reads SQVTM; CDR2 reads ANQGSEA. The CDR3 spans 16 residues. The CDR3 reads CSVEDWQGGNTGELFF. CDR3 coding DNA: TGCAGCGTTGAAGATTGGCAGGGGGGGAACACCGGGGAGCTGTTTTTT.

The V and J genes are TRBV7-3 and TRBJ2-7, with a possible D match to TRBD2 (6 bases). This CDR3 contains 14 residues. The V gene's germline CDR1 is SGHTA and CDR2 FQGTGA. V lost 2 bases, J lost 2 bases, and 10 bases lay in between. The CDR3 nucleotides are TGTGCCAGCAGCTTAGACGGGGGACCCTACGAGCAGTACTTC. Translated, it gives CASSLDGGPYEQYF. Variable domain in full (rest from reference TRBV7-3 and TRBJ2-7): GAGVSQTPSNKVTEKGKYVELRCDPISGHTALYWYRQSLGQGPEFLIYFQGTGAADDSGLPNDRFFAVRPEGSVSTLKIQRTERGDSAVYLCASSLDGGPYEQYFGPGTRLTVT.

The V gene is TRBV5-3, the J gene TRBJ2-3; 12 positions agree with TRBD2. TRBV5-3 is an open reading frame whose function is uncertain. V lost 3 bases and J lost 1; bases outside the gene matches: 12. This CDR3 comprises 19 residues. The CDR3 DNA reads TGTGCCAGAAGCTCGACCGGACTAGCGGGATTGTTAGGCACAGATACGCAGTATTTT. It specifies CARSSTGLAGLLGTDTQYF.

The chain carries TRBV21-1 and TRBJ1-3. TRBV21-1 is labeled a pseudogene. The CDR3 length is 15 residues. DNA for the CDR3: TGTGCCAGCAGACGGCTACAACACGCACGAAACACCATATATTTT. Protein product: CASRRLQHARNTIYF.

The J gene is TRBJ2-7, the V gene TRBV15; D unclear. The CDR3 totals 13 residues. The germline CDR1 and CDR2 sequences are LNHNV and YYDKDF (reference sequence). Trimming took off 3 bases at V and 0 bases at J, with 6 bases between the two ends. The CDR3: CATSSGDSYEQYF. CDR3 nucleotides: TGTGCCACCAGCAGCGGCGACTCCTACGAGCAGTACTTC.

V gene TRBV4-3 combines with J gene TRBJ2-5; 8 bases are a match to TRBD2. Germline V gives CDR1 LGHNA, CDR2 YSLEER. The V and J ends lost 0 bases and 5 bases, in that order; junction bases with no gene match: 14. The CDR3 runs to 18 residues. The CDR3 DNA reads as TGCGCCAGCAGCCAAGAACGGACGCCGGGAGGGGCTAGGGAGACCCAGTACTTC. Translation: CASSQERTPGGARETQYF.

V gene TRBV5-1 combines with J gene TRBJ1-4, with 7 bases lining up with TRBD1. Germline CDR1 and CDR2: SGHRS and YFSETQ. This CDR3 contains 16 residues. V was clipped by 5 bases and J by 3 bases; unmatched bases: 10. The CDR3, as DNA: TGCGCCAGCAGATATTTCGGACAGGAGGCTAATGAAAAACTGTTTTTT. Protein: CASRYFGQEANEKLFF.

The V gene is TRBV18, the J gene TRBJ1-2; 7 nucleotides line up with TRBD1. V lost 0 bases, J lost 3 bases, and 1 base stayed unmatched. Germline V gene sequence: CDR1 KGHSH, CDR2 LQKENI. The CDR3 totals 14 residues. CDR3 protein: CASSPPTGYYGYTF. In DNA, the CDR3 is TGTGCCAGCTCACCACCGACAGGGTACTATGGCTACACCTTC.

The rearrangement joins TRBV7-9 to TRBJ1-1, with D perhaps matching TRBD1 (6 bases). V was trimmed by 5 bases and J by 2 bases, leaving 15 bases between them. Germline values: CDR1 SEHNR, CDR2 FQNEAQ (reference sequence). The CDR3 runs 15 residues. The DNA of the CDR3 is TGTGCCAGCAGCCCCCAGGGGAGGGAAAACACTGAAGCTTTCTTT. Its protein product is CASSPQGRENTEAFF. Looking up the rest from reference TRBV7-9 and TRBJ1-1 gives the full variable domain: DTGVSQNPRHKITKRGQNVTFRCDPISEHNRLYWYRQTLGQGPEFLTYFQNEAQLEKSRLLSDRFSAERPKGSFSTLEIQRTEQGDSAMYLCASSPQGRENTEAFFGQGTRLTVV.

J is TRBJ1-3 and V is TRBV6-5, with TRBD1 matching 7 bases. V shed 2 bases and J 4 bases; nucleotides not matched to a gene: 8. The germline V gene has CDR1 MNHEY and CDR2 SVGAGI. This CDR3 comprises 16 residues. The CDR3 reads CASSYSTGTAGNTIYF. Written as DNA, the CDR3 is TGTGCCAGCAGTTACAGTACTGGGACAGCGGGAAACACCATATATTTT.

This clone appeared a single time. The rearrangement joins TRBV4-3 to TRBJ2-6; a possible D gene is TRBD2 (6 bases). The CDR3 loop spans 19 amino acids. V lost 0 bases, J lost 2 bases, and 17 bases lay in between. CDR1 and CDR2 (germline): LGHNA, YSLEER. CDR3 sequence (DNA): TGCGCCAGCAGCCAAGATTGGTCGGGACTGCGTCCTGGGGCCAACGTCCTGACTTTC. Amino acids: CASSQDWSGLRPGANVLTF.

This clone came up a few times. The chain combines TRBV4-3 with TRBJ2-1; 9 bases agree with TRBD1. Germline CDR1 and CDR2: LGHNA and YSLEER. Trimming removed 1 base from V and 3 bases from J; junction bases left unmatched: 4. The CDR3 is made up of 16 amino acids. CDR3 sequence reads: CASSQVGQGNYNEQFF. CDR3 nucleotide sequence: TGCGCCAGCAGCCAAGTTGGACAGGGGAACTACAATGAGCAGTTCTTC.

This clone was detected once. This chain links TRBV10-2 with TRBJ2-1, with D hard to call. This CDR3 has 12 residues. The V end was cut by 6 bases, the J end by 0 bases, with 3 bases between. Germline V gene lookup returns CDR1 WSHSY and CDR2 SAAADI. In DNA form, the CDR3 reads TGCGCCAGCAGGGCCTCCTACAATGAGCAGTTCTTC. As protein: CASRASYNEQFF.

The chain joins TRBV2 to TRBJ1-4; D ambiguous. Germline V gives CDR1 SNHLY, CDR2 FYNNEI. The CDR3 spans 15 residues. V gave up 3 bases and J gave up 2 bases, with 10 bases separating them. The CDR3 sequence: CASSEVQRTNEKLFF. The CDR3 nucleotides are TGTGCCAGCAGTGAGGTCCAGCGTACTAATGAAAAACTGTTTTTT.

V is TRBV19 and J is TRBJ2-6, with no clear D. The V end lost 6 bases, the J end lost 0 bases, and 9 bases lay between the germline ends. Germline CDR1 reads LNHDA; CDR2 reads SQIVND (reference sequence). This CDR3 is built from 15 residues. CDR3 coding DNA: TGTGCCAGTAGCCAATCAGACTCTGGGGCCAACGTCCTGACTTTC. Its translation: CASSQSDSGANVLTF.

This clone was seen a few times. V is TRBV4-3 and J is TRBJ2-1, with 8 bases fitting TRBD2. This CDR3 has 14 residues. J was trimmed by 6 bases and V by 0 bases; bases with no gene match: 1. Germline V CDR1 and CDR2: LGHNA, YSLEER. CDR3 sequence: CASSQDGTSNEQFF. CDR3 nucleotide sequence: TGCGCCAGCAGCCAAGATGGGACTAGCAATGAGCAGTTCTTC.

The rearrangement joins TRBV5-1 to TRBJ1-2, with D tentatively TRBD1 (5 bases). The CDR3 is 15 residues long. V shed 4 bases and J shed 8 bases, with 21 bases lying between them. CDR1 and CDR2 (germline): SGHRS, YFSETQ. The CDR3 is CASSRPDTYSGGYTF. The CDR3 nucleotides read TGCGCCAGCAGCCGCCCGGACACGTACTCGGGCGGCTACACCTTC.

The CDR3, as DNA: TGTGCCAGCAGTGAAGCGTACAGAACTAACACTGAAGCTTTCTTT. Protein product: CASSEAYRTNTEAFF. The gene calls are TRBV2 and TRBJ1-1; D unclear. CDR1 and CDR2 from the germline V gene are SNHLY and FYNNEI. The length of the CDR3 is 15 residues. Trimming took 0 bases from V and 2 from J, leaving 10 bases between them.

The chain recombines TRBV27 with TRBJ1-2; tentatively, D is TRBD1 (5 bases). Germline CDR1 and CDR2: MNHEY and SMNVEV (reference sequence). The CDR3 has 15 amino acids. V was shortened by 6 bases and J by 0 bases, with 14 bases between the two germline ends. The CDR3 DNA follows: TGTGCCAGCAGCCCCCGGGACGGATCTAACTATGGCTACACCTTC. Its protein is CASSPRDGSNYGYTF.

The chain couples TRBV6-5 to TRBJ1-1, with D possibly TRBD1 on 5 matching bases. Germline loops: CDR1 MNHEY, CDR2 SVGAGI. The ends were cut back, 5 bases at V and 4 bases at J, with 14 bases in the middle. The CDR3 has 14 residues. CDR3 sequence: CASSPRGPSTEAFF. The CDR3 DNA sequence: TGTGCCAGCAGTCCCCGGGGCCCGAGCACTGAAGCTTTCTTT.

This chain uses TRBV7-6 with TRBJ2-7; 10 bases are a match to TRBD1. The CDR3 is 17 residues long. Unmatched junction bases numbered 11, after V lost 5 bases and J lost 1 base. Germline-derived CDR1 and CDR2 are SGHVS and FNYEAQ. The CDR3, as DNA: TGTGCCAGCAGCCTCCCGGGACAGGGGCCTTCTTCCTACGAGCAGTACTTC. Its translation: CASSLPGQGPSSYEQYF.

The V and J genes are TRBV2 and TRBJ2-5, with a tentative D call TRBD1 (6 bases). V was pared by 6 bases and J by 1 base, with 15 bases between. The CDR3 covers 15 residues. In germline, CDR1 is SNHLY, CDR2 FYNNEI. CDR3 region: CASSRGRGSQETQYF. CDR3 bases: TGTGCCAGCAGCCGCGGCAGGGGTTCCCAAGAGACCCAGTACTTC. Full variable domain (rest looked up from reference TRBV2 and TRBJ2-5): EPEVTQTPSHQVTQMGQEVILRCVPISNHLYFYWYRQILGQKVEFLVSFYNNEISEKSEIFDDQFSVERPDGSNFTLKIRSTKLEDSAMYFCASSRGRGSQETQYFGPGTRLLVL.